This T cell receptor (beta chain) was sequenced during a study of blood T cell repertoires in COVID-19. Overall study context: The study drew acute and convalescent COVID-19 samples from the United States, Italy and Spain.

The germline gives CDR1 MDHEN, CDR2 SYDVKM. V gave up 2 bases and J gave up 1 base, with 14 bases separating them. The CDR3 totals 16 residues. Ages ranged from roughly 18 to 100 years, with residence in about two dozen US areas. Two negative PCRs, clearance, or symptom resolution characterized the recovered Cohort 3 donors. Generated by immunoSEQ multiplex PCR, the TCRdb table keeps only in-frame clones and is missing some. Among some 160,000 clones, 85% were seen once, and the ten largest hold more than 5%. The sequence came from a woman in her thirties or forties who had recovered from COVID-19. Sequencing was performed on PBMCs or T cells enriched from blood (not recorded which). The V call is TRBV28, the J call TRBJ2-5; D is perhaps TRBD2 (5 bases). CDR3: CASSLGLLRGQETQYF. CDR3 in DNA: TGTGCCAGCAGTTTAGGCCTGCTCCGGGGCCAAGAGACCCAGTACTTC.